This T cell receptor (beta chain) emerged from a study of blood T cell repertoires in COVID-19. Turning to the study itself: The study drew acute and convalescent COVID-19 samples from the United States, Italy and Spain. Sample material is recorded as cDNA or gDNA derived from T cells, B-cell-depleted T cells, or PBMCs.

Germline CDR1 and CDR2: LNHDA and SQIVND (reference sequence). The CDR3 covers 15 residues. The germline V and J ends were trimmed by 6 bases and 0 bases, with 14 bases remaining between them. Per the original data handling: It was from reference gene primer amplification that nucleated cell counts were estimated. Some clones are missing from TCRdb's copy, which holds only in-frame ones; the method was immunoSEQ multiplex PCR. V and J calls plus clone size are reproduced from that table; the DNA served to infer D and trimming. The repertoire consists of some 65,000 clones, with around 77% occurring once and the leading ten covering roughly a tenth.

The chain links TRBV19 to TRBJ1-1; D is perhaps TRBD1 (5 bases). What was sequenced was peripheral blood. The receptor was isolated from a human donor in a cohort sampled during active COVID-19. The CDR3 loop is CASRTESHMNTEAFF. Written as DNA, the CDR3 is TGTGCCAGTAGGACAGAGAGCCATATGAACACTGAAGCTTTCTTT. Using reference TRBV19 and TRBJ1-1 for the parts outside the CDR3, the full variable domain is DGGITQSPKYLFRKEGQNVTLSCEQNLNHDAMYWYRQDPGQGLRLIYYSQIVNDFQKGDIAEGYSVSREKKESFPLTVTSAQKNPTAFYLCASRTESHMNTEAFFGQGTRLTVV.